This is a list of T cell receptor beta chains from one sample in a study of tumor T cells in aggressive B-cell lymphoma. Clones were read by immunoSEQ multiplex PCR, and TCRdb kept only the in-frame ones, dropping some. Counted here are 7,900 or so clones, around 86% occurring once; the ten biggest clones make up 2.5% to 3.5%. Input material: tumor tissue. The receptors originated from an adult with diffuse large B cell lymphoma. Both conserved end residues are part of each CDR3. Fields, in order: D gene, clone size, J gene, V gene, CDR3 DNA, CDR3 protein. The D gene is left open where the match is weak. Clone size is shown for a subset of rows, as once, few, many or a class of expanded clone.

D: TRBD1; size: -; J: TRBJ2-7; V: TRBV11-2; DNA: TGTGCCAGCAGAGTTCCGGGACAGCTCTACGAGCAGTACTTC; CDR3: CASRVPGQLYEQYF
D: -; size: -; J: TRBJ2-7; V: TRBV7-9; DNA: TGTGCCAGCAGCTTAGCCAGGGTCTCCTACGAGCAGTACTTC; CDR3: CASSLARVSYEQYF
D: TRBD2; size: once; J: TRBJ2-3; V: TRBV5-1; DNA: TGCGCCAGCAGCTGGGCCGGGACTAGCGGGGATTATACGCAGTATTTT; CDR3: CASSWAGTSGDYTQYF
D: -; size: -; J: TRBJ1-2; V: TRBV6-5; DNA: TGTGCCAGCAGTTACTTAAGGGACATCTATGGCTACACCTTC; CDR3: CASSYLRDIYGYTF
D: -; size: -; J: TRBJ1-3; V: TRBV30; DNA: TGTGCCTGGGACAGTGGAAACACCATATATTTT; CDR3: CAWDSGNTIYF
D: TRBD1; size: -; J: TRBJ1-4; V: TRBV4-3; DNA: TGCGCCAGCAGCTACGGGGGACAGAATAATGAAAAACTGTTTTTT; CDR3: CASSYGGQNNEKLFF
D: TRBD1; size: -; J: TRBJ1-2; V: TRBV25-1; DNA: TGTGCCAGCAGTGGGGACAGGGCCTATGGCTACACCTTC; CDR3: CASSGDRAYGYTF
D: TRBD1; size: -; J: TRBJ2-7; V: TRBV5-1; DNA: TGCGCCAGCAGCTTGTCTCCGGGACAGGGTATCCACGAGCAGTACTTC; CDR3: CASSLSPGQGIHEQYF
D: -; size: -; J: TRBJ1-2; V: TRBV29-1; DNA: TGCAGCGTCGCCTACAGCTATGGCTACACCTTC; CDR3: CSVAYSYGYTF
D: TRBD2; size: -; J: TRBJ2-7; V: TRBV28; DNA: TGTGCCAGCAGTTCTCTAGCGGCCCACGAGCAGTACTTC; CDR3: CASSSLAAHEQYF
D: -; size: -; J: TRBJ2-1; V: TRBV5-1; DNA: TGCGCCACTACCCCGGACATTTCCTACAATGAGCAGTTCTTC; CDR3: CATTPDISYNEQFF
D: -; size: -; J: TRBJ2-1; V: TRBV5-1; DNA: TGCGCCAGCAGCTTGTACCTGGCAGGTCTCAATGAGCAGTTCTTC; CDR3: CASSLYLAGLNEQFF
D: TRBD1; size: -; J: TRBJ2-2; V: TRBV27; DNA: TGTGCCAGCAGCCGGTTCGGGACAGCCTCGACCGGGGAGCTGTTTTTT; CDR3: CASSRFGTASTGELFF
D: -; size: -; J: TRBJ2-2; V: TRBV6-5; DNA: TGTGCCAGCAGTTACGGTCGGTTCACCGGGGAGCTGTTTTTT; CDR3: CASSYGRFTGELFF
D: TRBD1; size: -; J: TRBJ2-5; V: TRBV18; DNA: TGTGCCAGCTCACCGACCGGACAGGGAGAGACCCAGTACTTC; CDR3: CASSPTGQGETQYF
D: -; size: -; J: TRBJ1-1; V: TRBV5-6; DNA: TGTGCCAGCAGCCTCGACAGATACACTGAAGCTTTCTTT; CDR3: CASSLDRYTEAFF
D: -; size: -; J: TRBJ1-1; V: TRBV7-2; DNA: TGTGCCAGCAGCTTGTGGGGAAGTGGGGCAGCTTTCTTT; CDR3: CASSLWGSGAAFF
D: -; size: -; J: TRBJ1-5; V: TRBV19; DNA: TGTGCCAGTAGTATACAGGCCCACGAGCCCCAGCATTTT; CDR3: CASSIQAHEPQHF
D: TRBD1; size: -; J: TRBJ1-2; V: TRBV19; DNA: TGTGCCAGTAGTCAACCCGGGACAGGGGAAGTCTATGGCTACACCTTC; CDR3: CASSQPGTGEVYGYTF
D: -; size: -; J: TRBJ1-6; V: TRBV5-6; DNA: TGTGCCAGCAGCTTGCCGACAGTAGACGAATCACCCCTCCACTTT; CDR3: CASSLPTVDESPLHF
D: -; size: few; J: TRBJ1-1; V: TRBV6-8; DNA: TGTGCCAGCGGAGACACTGAAGCTTTCTTT; CDR3: CASGDTEAFF
D: -; size: once; J: TRBJ2-7; V: TRBV28; DNA: TGTGCCAGCAGTTTTTCGGCGGGATCCCACGAGCAGTACTTC; CDR3: CASSFSAGSHEQYF
D: TRBD1; size: -; J: TRBJ2-7; V: TRBV6-6; DNA: TGTGCCAGCAGTTACTCGACAGGGGCCTACGAGCAGTACTTC; CDR3: CASSYSTGAYEQYF
D: TRBD1; size: -; J: TRBJ1-5; V: TRBV28; DNA: TGTGCCAGCAGTTTAGTGCAGGGGGATCAGCCCCAGCATTTT; CDR3: CASSLVQGDQPQHF
D: TRBD1; size: -; J: TRBJ1-6; V: TRBV5-6; DNA: TGTGCCAGCAGCTTACCCCGACAGGGCGACTCACCCCTCCACTTT; CDR3: CASSLPRQGDSPLHF
D: -; size: once; J: TRBJ1-3; V: TRBV6-6; DNA: TGTGCCAGCAGTTTCGGACCGCCCGGGGGCACCATATATTTT; CDR3: CASSFGPPGGTIYF
D: TRBD1; size: few; J: TRBJ1-4; V: TRBV19; DNA: TGTGCCAGTCGAGGCAGGACAGGGAATGAAAAACTGTTTTTT; CDR3: CASRGRTGNEKLFF
D: TRBD2; size: few; J: TRBJ2-1; V: TRBV5-4; DNA: TGTGCCAGCAGCTTTTCGCGGGGGGACCACAATGAGCAGTTCTTC; CDR3: CASSFSRGDHNEQFF
D: TRBD1; size: -; J: TRBJ2-3; V: TRBV6-5; DNA: TGTGCCAGCAGTTCTCAAGTGACAGGGCCAGAAACGCAGTATTTT; CDR3: CASSSQVTGPETQYF
D: -; size: -; J: TRBJ1-1; V: TRBV4-1; DNA: TGCGCCAGCGGACCAGGGGTGGGCACTGAAGCTTTCTTT; CDR3: CASGPGVGTEAFF
D: TRBD2; size: -; J: TRBJ2-1; V: TRBV5-1; DNA: TGCGCCAGCAGCGCCCCGACTAGCGGGGGGGCCGGTGAGCAGTTCTTC; CDR3: CASSAPTSGGAGEQFF
D: TRBD1; size: -; J: TRBJ1-1; V: TRBV5-8; DNA: TGTGCCAGCAGCCGAAGGGACAGCCCCGCCGTGGGAGGTGAAGCTTTCTTT; CDR3: CASSRRDSPAVGGEAFF
D: -; size: -; J: TRBJ1-4; V: TRBV27; DNA: TGTGCCAGCAGTCCCCTCCGTCCAACTAATGAAAAACTGTTTTTT; CDR3: CASSPLRPTNEKLFF
D: TRBD2; size: -; J: TRBJ2-5; V: TRBV19; DNA: TGTGCCAGTAGGCACCTAGCGGGAGACTGGGAGACCCAGTACTTC; CDR3: CASRHLAGDWETQYF
D: TRBD1; size: once; J: TRBJ1-1; V: TRBV28; DNA: TGTGCCAGCAGACCCGGGACAGGGCGATACGAAGCTTTCTTT; CDR3: CASRPGTGRYEAFF
D: -; size: few; J: TRBJ2-2; V: TRBV7-2; DNA: TGTGCCAGTTTCTCCGGGGAGCTGTTTTTT; CDR3: CASFSGELFF
D: -; size: once; J: TRBJ1-4; V: TRBV7-9; DNA: TGTGCCAGCAGCTTATCTGATGAAAAACTGTTTTTT; CDR3: CASSLSDEKLFF
D: -; size: -; J: TRBJ2-1; V: TRBV7-6; DNA: TGTGCCAGCAGCCAGTCCCCCAACTCCTACAATGAGCAGTTCTTC; CDR3: CASSQSPNSYNEQFF
D: TRBD1; size: -; J: TRBJ2-7; V: TRBV7-9; DNA: TGTGCCAGCAGCTTAGCTACAGGGGTCCTCTACGAGCAGTACTTC; CDR3: CASSLATGVLYEQYF
D: -; size: -; J: TRBJ1-4; V: TRBV7-6; DNA: TGTGCCAGCAGCTTAGCGGGGGGGCTGGGTGAAAAACTGTTTTTT; CDR3: CASSLAGGLGEKLFF
D: -; size: -; J: TRBJ1-1; V: TRBV9; DNA: TGTGCCAGCAGCCCCGGCGGGGCTTTCACTGAAGCTTTCTTT; CDR3: CASSPGGAFTEAFF
D: TRBD2; size: -; J: TRBJ2-7; V: TRBV19; DNA: TGTGCCAGTAGTGGGCCGACTAGCGGGAGCCCCTACGAGCAGTACTTC; CDR3: CASSGPTSGSPYEQYF
D: TRBD2; size: -; J: TRBJ2-1; V: TRBV11-3; DNA: TGTGCCAGCAGTCAGGGACGGGGGGGCCGCGATGAGCAGTTCTTC; CDR3: CASSQGRGGRDEQFF
D: -; size: -; J: TRBJ2-1; V: TRBV28; DNA: TGTGCCAGCAGTCTCCTCGGCAATGAGCAGTTCTTC; CDR3: CASSLLGNEQFF
D: -; size: -; J: TRBJ2-7; V: TRBV30; DNA: TGTGCCTGGAGTGCCGGTTCCCACGAGCAGTACTTC; CDR3: CAWSAGSHEQYF
D: TRBD1; size: -; J: TRBJ2-5; V: TRBV4-3; DNA: TGCGCCAGCAGACGGGACAGGGGGCCTCAAGAGACCCAGTACTTC; CDR3: CASRRDRGPQETQYF
D: -; size: -; J: TRBJ2-1; V: TRBV5-4; DNA: TGTGCCAGCCACCACAGGGATAACTACAATGAGCAGTTCTTC; CDR3: CASHHRDNYNEQFF
D: -; size: -; J: TRBJ2-5; V: TRBV7-8; DNA: TGTGCCAGCAGCTTAGCGCAGGGTGGGATTCAGGACTTC; CDR3: CASSLAQGGIQDF
D: TRBD2; size: -; J: TRBJ2-1; V: TRBV19; DNA: TGTGCCACTTTAGCGGGAGGGCCTGAGCAGTTCTTC; CDR3: CATLAGGPEQFF
D: TRBD1; size: -; J: TRBJ2-7; V: TRBV27; DNA: TGTGCCAGCAGTCGTCGGGACAGGGGGGCGGAGCAGTACTTC; CDR3: CASSRRDRGAEQYF
D: TRBD2; size: -; J: TRBJ2-1; V: TRBV5-1; DNA: TGCGCCAGCAGCGCAGGACTAGCGGGGGCCTCCTACAATGAGCAGTTCTTC; CDR3: CASSAGLAGASYNEQFF
D: -; size: -; J: TRBJ2-4; V: TRBV27; DNA: TGTGCCAGCAGCGGGATCGAAAACATTCAGTACTTC; CDR3: CASSGIENIQYF
D: TRBD2; size: -; J: TRBJ2-2; V: TRBV9; DNA: TGTGCCAGCAGCGGTAGCGGGGGGGTGTCCGGAGAGCTGTTTTTT; CDR3: CASSGSGGVSGELFF
D: -; size: once; J: TRBJ2-6; V: TRBV9; DNA: TGTGCCAGCAGCACAGGACCGTCCTCTGGGGCCAACGTCCTGACTTTC; CDR3: CASSTGPSSGANVLTF
D: -; size: -; J: TRBJ1-1; V: TRBV5-6; DNA: TGTGCCAGCAGCTTGGGGCCAGGGCAGGCTTTCTTT; CDR3: CASSLGPGQAFF
D: -; size: -; J: TRBJ2-7; V: TRBV2; DNA: TGTGCCACCCGGGTTACGATCTACGAGCAGTACTTC; CDR3: CATRVTIYEQYF